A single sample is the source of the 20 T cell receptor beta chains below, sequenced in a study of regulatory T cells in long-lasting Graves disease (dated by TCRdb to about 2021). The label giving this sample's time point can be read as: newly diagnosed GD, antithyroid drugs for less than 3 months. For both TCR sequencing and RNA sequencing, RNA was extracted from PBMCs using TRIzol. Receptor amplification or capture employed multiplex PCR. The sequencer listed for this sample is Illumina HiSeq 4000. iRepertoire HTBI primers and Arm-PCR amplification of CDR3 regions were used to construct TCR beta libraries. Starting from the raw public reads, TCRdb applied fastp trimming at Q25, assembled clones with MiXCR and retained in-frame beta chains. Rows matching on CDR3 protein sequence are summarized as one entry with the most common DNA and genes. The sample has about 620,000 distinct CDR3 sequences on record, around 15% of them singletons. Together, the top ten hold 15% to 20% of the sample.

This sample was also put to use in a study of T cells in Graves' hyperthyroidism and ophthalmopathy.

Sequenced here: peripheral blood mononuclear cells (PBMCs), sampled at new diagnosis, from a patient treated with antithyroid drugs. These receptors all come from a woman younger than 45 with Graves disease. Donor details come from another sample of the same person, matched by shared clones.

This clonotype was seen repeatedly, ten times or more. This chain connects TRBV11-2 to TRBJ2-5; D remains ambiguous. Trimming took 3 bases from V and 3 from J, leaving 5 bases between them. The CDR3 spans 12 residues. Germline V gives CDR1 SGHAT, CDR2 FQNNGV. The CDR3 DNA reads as TGTGCCAGCAGCTTTGACAAAGAGACCCAGTACTTC. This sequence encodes CASSFDKETQYF.

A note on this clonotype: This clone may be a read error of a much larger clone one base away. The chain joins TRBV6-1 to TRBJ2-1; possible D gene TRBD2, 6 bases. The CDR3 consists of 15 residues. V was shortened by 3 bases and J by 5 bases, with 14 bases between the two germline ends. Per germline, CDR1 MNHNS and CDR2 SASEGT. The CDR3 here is CASSDWGEPDNEQFF. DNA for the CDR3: TGTGCCAGCAGTGACTGGGGGGAGCCAGACAATGAGCAGTTCTTC.

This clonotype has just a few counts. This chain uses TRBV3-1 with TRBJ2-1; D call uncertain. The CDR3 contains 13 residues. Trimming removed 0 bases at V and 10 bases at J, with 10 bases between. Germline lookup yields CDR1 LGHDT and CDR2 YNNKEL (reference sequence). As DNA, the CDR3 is TGTGCCAGCAGCCAAGATTGGACCAGCGAGCAGTTCTTC. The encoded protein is CASSQDWTSEQFF.

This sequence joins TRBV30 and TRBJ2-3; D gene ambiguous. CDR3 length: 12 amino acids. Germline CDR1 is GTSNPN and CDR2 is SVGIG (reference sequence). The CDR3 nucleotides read TGTGCATGCGCCCTGCCCACAGATACGCAGTATTTT. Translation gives CACALPTDTQYF.

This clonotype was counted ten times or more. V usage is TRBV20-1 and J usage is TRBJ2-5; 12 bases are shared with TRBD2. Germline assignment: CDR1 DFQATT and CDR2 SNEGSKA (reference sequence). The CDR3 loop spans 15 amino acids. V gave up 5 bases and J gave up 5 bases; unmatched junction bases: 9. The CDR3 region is CSAPASGRARETQYF. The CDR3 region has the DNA TGCAGTGCTCCGGCTAGCGGGAGGGCGAGGGAGACCCAGTACTTC.

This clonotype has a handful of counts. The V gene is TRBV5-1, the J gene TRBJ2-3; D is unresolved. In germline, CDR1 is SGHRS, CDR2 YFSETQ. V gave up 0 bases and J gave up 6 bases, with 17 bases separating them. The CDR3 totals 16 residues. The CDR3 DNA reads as TGCGCCAGCAGCTTGGGCTTTCTCAGGAAAGAGGATACGCAGTATTTT. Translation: CASSLGFLRKEDTQYF.

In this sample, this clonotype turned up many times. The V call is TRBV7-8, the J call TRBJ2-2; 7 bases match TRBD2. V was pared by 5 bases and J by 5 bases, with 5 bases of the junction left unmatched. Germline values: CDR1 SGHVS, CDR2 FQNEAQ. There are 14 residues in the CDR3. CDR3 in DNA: TGTGCCAGCAGCGGGGCGGGGGAAACCGGGGAGCTGTTTTTT. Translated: CASSGAGETGELFF.

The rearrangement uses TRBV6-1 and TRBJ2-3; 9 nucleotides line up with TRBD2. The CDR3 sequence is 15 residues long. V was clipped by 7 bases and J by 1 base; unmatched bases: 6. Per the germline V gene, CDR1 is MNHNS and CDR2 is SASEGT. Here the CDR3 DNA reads TGTGCCAGCACCATGGGCGGGAGGGGCACAGATACGCAGTATTTT. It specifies CASTMGGRGTDTQYF.

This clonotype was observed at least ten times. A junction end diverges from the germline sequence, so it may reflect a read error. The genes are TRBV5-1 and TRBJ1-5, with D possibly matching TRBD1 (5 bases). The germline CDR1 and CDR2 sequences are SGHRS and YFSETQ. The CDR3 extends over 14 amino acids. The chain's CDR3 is CASSPKTIPNRGNF. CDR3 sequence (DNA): TGCGCCAGCAGCCCCAAGACGATCCCCAACCGGGGGAATTTT. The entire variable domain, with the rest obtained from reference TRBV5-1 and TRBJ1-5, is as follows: KAGVTQTPRYLIKTRGQQVTLSCSPISGHRSVSWYQQTPGQGLQFLFEYFSETQRNKGNFPGRFSGRQFSNSRSEMNVSTLELGDSALYLCASSPKTIPNRGNFGDGTRLSIL.

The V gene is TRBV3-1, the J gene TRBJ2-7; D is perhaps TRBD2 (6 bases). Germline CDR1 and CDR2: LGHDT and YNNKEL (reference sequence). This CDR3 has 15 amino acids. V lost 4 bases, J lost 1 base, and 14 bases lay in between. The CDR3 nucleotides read TGTGCCAGCAGCCCGGGAGAGGCCTTATCCTACGAGCAGTACTTC. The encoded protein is CASSPGEALSYEQYF.

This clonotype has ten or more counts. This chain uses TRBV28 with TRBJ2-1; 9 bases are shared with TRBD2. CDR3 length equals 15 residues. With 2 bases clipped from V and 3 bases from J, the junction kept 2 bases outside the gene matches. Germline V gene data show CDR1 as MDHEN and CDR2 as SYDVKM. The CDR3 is CASSLQLAGYNEQFF. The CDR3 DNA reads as TGTGCCAGCAGTTTACAACTAGCGGGCTACAATGAGCAGTTCTTC.

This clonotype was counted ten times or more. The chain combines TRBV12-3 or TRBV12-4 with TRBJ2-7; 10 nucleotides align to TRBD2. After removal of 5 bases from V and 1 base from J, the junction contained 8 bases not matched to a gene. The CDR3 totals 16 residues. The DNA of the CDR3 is TGTGCCAGCAGTCCTTCGACTAGCGGGCATTCCTACGAGCAGTACTTC. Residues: CASSPSTSGHSYEQYF.

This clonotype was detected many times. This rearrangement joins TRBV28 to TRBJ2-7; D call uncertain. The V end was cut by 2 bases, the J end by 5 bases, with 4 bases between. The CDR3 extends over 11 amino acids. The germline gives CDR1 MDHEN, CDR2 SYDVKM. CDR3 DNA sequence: TGTGCCAGCAGTTTACTCGACGAGCAGTACTTC. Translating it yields CASSLLDEQYF.

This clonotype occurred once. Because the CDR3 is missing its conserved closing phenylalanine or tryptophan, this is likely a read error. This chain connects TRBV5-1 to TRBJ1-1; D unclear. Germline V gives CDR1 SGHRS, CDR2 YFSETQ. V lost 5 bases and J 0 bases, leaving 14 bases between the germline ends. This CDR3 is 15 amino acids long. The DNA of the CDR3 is TGCGCCAGCAGGCGTGAGGTTCAGGTGAACACTGAAGCTTTCCTT. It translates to CASRREVQVNTEAFL.

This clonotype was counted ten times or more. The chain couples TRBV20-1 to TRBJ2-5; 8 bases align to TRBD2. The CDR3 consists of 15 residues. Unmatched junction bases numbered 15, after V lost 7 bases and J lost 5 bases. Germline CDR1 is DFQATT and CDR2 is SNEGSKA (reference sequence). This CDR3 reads CSGGGTSGSWETQYF. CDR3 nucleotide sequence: TGCAGTGGAGGCGGGACTAGTGGGTCTTGGGAGACCCAGTACTTC.

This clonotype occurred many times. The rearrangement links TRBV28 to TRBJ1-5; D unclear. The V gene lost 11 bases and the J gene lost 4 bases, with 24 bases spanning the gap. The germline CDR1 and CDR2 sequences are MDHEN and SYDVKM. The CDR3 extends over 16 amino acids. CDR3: CAGKRRGVGPNQPQHF. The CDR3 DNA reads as TGTGCCGGAAAGCGCCGCGGGGTAGGCCCAAATCAGCCCCAGCATTTT.

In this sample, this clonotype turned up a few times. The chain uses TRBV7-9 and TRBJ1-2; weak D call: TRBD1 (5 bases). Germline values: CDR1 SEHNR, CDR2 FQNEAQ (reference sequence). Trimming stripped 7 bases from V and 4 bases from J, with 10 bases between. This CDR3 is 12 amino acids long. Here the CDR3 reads CASNFDSYGYTF. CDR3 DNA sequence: TGTGCCAGCAACTTCGACAGCTATGGCTACACCTTC.

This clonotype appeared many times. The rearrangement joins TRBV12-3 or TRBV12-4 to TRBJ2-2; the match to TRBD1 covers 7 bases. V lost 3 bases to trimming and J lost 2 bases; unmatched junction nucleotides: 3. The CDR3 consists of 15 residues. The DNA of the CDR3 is TGTGCCAGCAGTTTGAGACAGGGAAACACCGGGGAGCTGTTTTTT. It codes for CASSLRQGNTGELFF.

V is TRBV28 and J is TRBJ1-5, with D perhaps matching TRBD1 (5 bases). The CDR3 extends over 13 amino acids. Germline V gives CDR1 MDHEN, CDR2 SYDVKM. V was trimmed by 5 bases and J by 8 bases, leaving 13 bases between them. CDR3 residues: CASSGSRAEPQHF. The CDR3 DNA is TGTGCCAGCAGTGGGTCCAGGGCAGAGCCCCAGCATTTT.

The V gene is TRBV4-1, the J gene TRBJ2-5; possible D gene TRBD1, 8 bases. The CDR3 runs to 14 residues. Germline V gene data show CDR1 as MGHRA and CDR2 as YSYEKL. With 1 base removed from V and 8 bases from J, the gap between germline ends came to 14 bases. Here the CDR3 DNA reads TGCGCCAGCAGCCAAGGGACAGGGAGGGGAACCCAGTACTTC. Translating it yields CASSQGTGRGTQYF.